The 30 T cell receptor beta chains listed next were all sequenced from one sample in a study of blood T cell repertoires in COVID-19. Repertoires were generated with immunoSEQ multiplex PCR, while TCRdb's copy carries only in-frame clones and drops some. The sample holds tens of thousands of clones; over 80% are singletons and the top ten take 5% to 6.5%. Sequenced: peripheral blood. The receptors originated from a woman between 45 and 60 years old with acute or convalescent COVID-19.

This chain connects TRBV19 to TRBJ2-7; D gene ambiguous. Looked up from germline, CDR1 is LNHDA and CDR2 is SQIVND (reference sequence). V was trimmed by 3 bases and J by 5 bases, leaving 14 bases between them. The CDR3 spans 14 residues. Here the CDR3 DNA reads TGTGCCAGTAGTATTCAAACAGCCGTTAACGAGCAGTACTTC. Its protein product is CASSIQTAVNEQYF.

The V and J genes are TRBV5-1 and TRBJ1-6; TRBD1 matches 8 bases. The V gene's germline CDR1 is SGHRS and CDR2 YFSETQ. After removal of 0 bases from V and 7 bases from J, the junction contained 9 bases not matched to a gene. CDR3 length: 17 residues. The CDR3 DNA reads TGCGCCAGCAGCTTGGGTATTTCTGGACAGGGCAATTCACCCCTCCACTTT. Encoded protein: CASSLGISGQGNSPLHF.

The V call is TRBV20-1, the J call TRBJ2-1; no firm D call. Germline V gene lookup returns CDR1 DFQATT and CDR2 SNEGSKA (reference sequence). This CDR3 is built from 11 residues. The CDR3 DNA follows: TGCAGCGCACCTACCTACAATGAGCAGTTCTTC. Translated: CSAPTYNEQFF.

This chain uses TRBV10-1 with TRBJ1-2; D is perhaps TRBD1 (6 bases). The germline gives CDR1 WNHNN, CDR2 SYGVQD (reference sequence). V gave up 5 bases and J gave up 2 bases, with 12 bases separating them. There are 14 residues in the CDR3. The CDR3 DNA follows: TGCGCCAGCAGTCCTGTCACAGGGAACTATGGCTACACCTTC. Amino acids: CASSPVTGNYGYTF.

J is TRBJ1-1 and V is TRBV6-5; unclear D gene. The V end lost 2 bases, the J end lost 6 bases, and 10 bases lay between the germline ends. CDR3 size: 13 residues. The germline CDR1 and CDR2 sequences are MNHEY and SVGAGI. Here the CDR3 DNA reads TGTGCCAGCAGTTACGGCAAGGGAGCTGAAGCTTTCTTT. This encodes CASSYGKGAEAFF.

Comments on this clone: The sample has other DNA sequences that encode this CDR3 too. V and J are TRBV24-1 and TRBJ1-2, with TRBD1 as a possible D gene (5 bases). The V end was cut by 2 bases, the J end by 2 bases, with 8 bases between. Germline V gene data show CDR1 as KGHDR and CDR2 as SFDVKD. This CDR3 has 14 residues. The CDR3: CATSDSRGNYGYTF. CDR3 in DNA: TGTGCCACCAGTGATTCTCGGGGGAACTATGGCTACACCTTC.

V usage is TRBV4-2 and J usage is TRBJ2-4; maybe TRBD2 (6 bases). This CDR3 region has 18 residues. The germline V gene encodes CDR1 LGHNA and CDR2 YNFKEQ. Trimming removed 0 bases from V and 1 base from J, with 16 bases in between. The chain's CDR3 is CASSQDYSGSTAKNIQYF. Here the CDR3 DNA reads TGTGCCAGCAGCCAAGATTACTCCGGGAGTACGGCCAAAAACATTCAGTACTTC.

This clone was observed a few times. The chain combines TRBV2 with TRBJ1-1; D is unclear. Trimming left V 5 bases short and J 8 bases short, with 12 bases between. Germline CDR1 SNHLY, CDR2 FYNNEI. The CDR3 contains 12 residues. Here the CDR3 reads CASSTSALEAFF. For the CDR3, the DNA is TGTGCCAGCAGTACCAGTGCTCTGGAAGCTTTCTTT.

The V call is TRBV5-1, the J call TRBJ2-3; D is perhaps TRBD1 (5 bases). Trimming took 1 base from V and 1 from J, leaving 13 bases between them. The CDR3 sequence is 16 residues long. CDR1 SGHRS and CDR2 YFSETQ come from the germline V gene. DNA for the CDR3: TGCGCCAGCAGCTTGACAGGATTGCCCGGCACAGATACGCAGTATTTT. Amino acid sequence: CASSLTGLPGTDTQYF.

The J gene is TRBJ1-1, the V gene TRBV9; 7 nucleotides line up with TRBD1. CDR1 is SGDLS and CDR2 is YYNGEE in the germline V gene. The CDR3 sequence is 14 residues long. The trim removed 0 bases at V and 1 base at J, leaving 0 bases unmatched. DNA for the CDR3: TGTGCCAGCAGCGTAGGGACAGGGAACACTGAAGCTTTCTTT. As protein: CASSVGTGNTEAFF.

This clone has only a few counts. V gene TRBV7-9 combines with J gene TRBJ1-1; TRBD1 is a possible D gene (6 bases). Trimming took off 0 bases at V and 12 bases at J, with 20 bases between the two ends. Germline CDR1 and CDR2: SEHNR and FQNEAQ (reference sequence). The CDR3 totals 15 residues. The CDR3, as DNA: TGTGCCAGCAGCTTAGCGAGGGGGGGGCCCGCTCCCCCTTTCTTT. Amino acids: CASSLARGGPAPPFF.

The V call is TRBV5-4, the J call TRBJ1-1, with TRBD1 matching 9 bases. Losses at the gene ends were 5 bases for V and 4 bases for J; bases not matched to a gene: 3. This CDR3 region has 13 residues. Germline V gene data show CDR1 as SGHNT and CDR2 as YYREEE (reference sequence). The CDR3 sequence is CASRQTGGTEAFF. In DNA, the CDR3 is TGTGCCAGCAGACAGACAGGGGGCACTGAAGCTTTCTTT. The variable domain in full, with the rest retrieved from reference TRBV5-4 and TRBJ1-1, is ETGVTQSPTHLIKTRGQQVTLRCSSQSGHNTVSWYQQALGQGPQFIFQYYREEENGRGNFPPRFSGLQFPNYSSELNVNALELDDSALYLCASRQTGGTEAFFGQGTRLTVV.

The V call is TRBV11-1, the J call TRBJ2-5; the match to TRBD2 covers 7 bases. CDR3 size: 14 residues. Trimming at V came to 5 bases and at J to 1 base, leaving 4 bases not matched to a gene. Germline-derived CDR1 and CDR2 are SGHAT and FQDESV (reference sequence). This CDR3 is CASSQRLAQETQYF. DNA for the CDR3: TGTGCCAGCAGCCAAAGACTAGCCCAAGAGACCCAGTACTTC. Full variable domain (rest looked up from reference TRBV11-1 and TRBJ2-5): EAEVAQSPRYKITEKSQAVAFWCDPISGHATLYWYRQILGQGPELLVQFQDESVVDDSQLPKDRFSAERLKGVDSTLKIQPAELGDSAMYLCASSQRLAQETQYFGPGTRLLVL.

This chain connects TRBV4-1 to TRBJ1-4, with 7 bases identical to TRBD1. CDR3 length: 14 residues. The germline V gene encodes CDR1 MGHRA and CDR2 YSYEKL. Trimming at V came to 4 bases and at J to 8 bases, leaving 7 bases not matched to a gene. CDR3 coding DNA: TGCGCCAGCAGCCCCGCGGGACAGCAAGAAAAACTGTTTTTT. Its protein product is CASSPAGQQEKLFF.

The rearrangement joins TRBV27 to TRBJ1-2; the match to TRBD1 covers 12 bases. The CDR3 covers 16 residues. Germline V gene lookup returns CDR1 MNHEY and CDR2 SMNVEV (reference sequence). V trimming: 6 bases; J trimming: 2 bases; junction bases outside the gene matches: 7. The CDR3 spells CASRGQGALPNYGYTF. The CDR3 bases are TGTGCCAGCAGGGGACAGGGGGCCCTTCCCAACTATGGCTACACCTTC.

The rearrangement links TRBV7-3 to TRBJ2-5; D remains ambiguous. Germline values: CDR1 SGHTA, CDR2 FQGTGA. This CDR3 region has 13 residues. Trimming took off 3 bases at V and 3 bases at J, with 8 bases between the two ends. The CDR3 sequence: CASSLWPKETQYF. CDR3 sequence (DNA): TGTGCCAGCAGCTTGTGGCCCAAAGAGACCCAGTACTTC.

This chain links TRBV13 with TRBJ2-1, with 8 positions matching TRBD2. This CDR3 comprises 15 residues. Germline assignment: CDR1 PRHDT and CDR2 FYEKMQ (reference sequence). The junction had 2 bases not matched to a gene; V was cut back by 0 bases and J by 4 bases. CDR3 nucleotide sequence: TGTGCCAGCAGCTTAGGCCTAGCGGGTTACAATGAGCAGTTCTTC. This gives the protein CASSLGLAGYNEQFF.

V usage is TRBV4-1 and J usage is TRBJ2-3; 9 bases align to TRBD2. Unmatched junction bases numbered 11, after V lost 1 base and J lost 6 bases. The CDR3 totals 17 residues. The germline gives CDR1 MGHRA, CDR2 YSYEKL. CDR3 loop: CASSQAPSGARWDTQYF. The CDR3, as DNA: TGCGCCAGCAGCCAAGCGCCTAGCGGGGCGCGTTGGGATACGCAGTATTTT.

CDR3 sequence: CASSYPPSSGNGPGELFF. The CDR3 bases are TGTGCCAGCAGTTACCCCCCGTCTAGCGGGAATGGGCCCGGGGAGCTGTTTTTT. This rearrangement joins TRBV6-2 or TRBV6-3 to TRBJ2-2; 9 bases agree with TRBD2. This CDR3 contains 18 residues. CDR1 and CDR2 (germline): MNHEY, SVGEGT. V shed 2 bases, J shed 6 bases, and the junction held 13 bases outside the gene matches.

The chain joins TRBV5-6 to TRBJ2-3; D may be TRBD2 (6 bases). Germline V CDR1 and CDR2: SGHDT, YYEEEE. CDR3 length equals 15 residues. Trimming took off 4 bases at V and 8 bases at J, with 20 bases between the two ends. CDR3 sequence (DNA): TGTGCCAGCAGCCGATTAGAGACTCTCGGGGGTACGCAGTATTTT. Translating it yields CASSRLETLGGTQYF.

The CDR3 protein is CATSDSNRGGGYTF. CDR3 DNA sequence: TGTGCCACCAGTGATTCAAACAGGGGTGGCGGCTACACCTTC. The chain uses TRBV24-1 and TRBJ1-2; 7 nucleotides match TRBD1. Per the germline V gene, CDR1 is KGHDR and CDR2 is SFDVKD. This CDR3 comprises 14 residues. V shed 2 bases, J shed 8 bases, and the junction held 7 bases outside the gene matches.

J is TRBJ1-5 and V is TRBV6-5, with 8 bases identical to TRBD1. The trim removed 6 bases at V and 0 bases at J, leaving 4 bases unmatched. The CDR3 loop spans 15 amino acids. Germline V gene data show CDR1 as MNHEY and CDR2 as SVGAGI. CDR3 coding DNA: TGTGCCAGCAGCGTGGACAGGGATAGCAATCAGCCCCAGCATTTT. It codes for CASSVDRDSNQPQHF.

This chain uses TRBV2 with TRBJ2-1; 7 bases fit TRBD1. This CDR3 is built from 15 residues. Trimming cost V 6 bases and J 5 bases; bases outside gene matches: 10. CDR1 and CDR2 (germline): SNHLY, FYNNEI. The CDR3 DNA follows: TGTGCCAGCAGAGACGCCGGGACAGCGAACAATGAGCAGTTCTTC. The encoded protein is CASRDAGTANNEQFF.

This chain links TRBV29-1 with TRBJ2-2; 7 bases align to TRBD1. The CDR3 length is 14 residues. Germline-derived CDR1 and CDR2 are SQVTM and ANQGSEA. J gave up 6 bases and V 4 bases, and 8 bases lay outside the gene matches. CDR3 in amino acids: CSVGQGVSAGELFF. In nucleotides, the CDR3 is TGCAGCGTTGGACAGGGAGTAAGTGCCGGGGAGCTGTTTTTT.

The chain uses TRBV27 and TRBJ1-2; TRBD1 matches at 7 bases. In germline, CDR1 is MNHEY, CDR2 SMNVEV (reference sequence). The CDR3 contains 14 residues. V was clipped by 4 bases and J by 3 bases; unmatched bases: 5. The CDR3 sequence is CASSSRTGHYGYTF. CDR3 in DNA: TGTGCCAGCAGTTCCCGGACAGGCCACTATGGCTACACCTTC.

V gene TRBV19 combines with J gene TRBJ2-1; 9 bases agree with TRBD2. The germline CDR1 and CDR2 sequences are LNHDA and SQIVND (reference sequence). The CDR3 is 15 amino acids. V dropped 1 base and J dropped 7; count of bases not matched to a gene: 5. DNA for the CDR3: TGTGCCAGTAGTATAGCGCTGCGGGGGGGAAATGAGCAGTTCTTC. Translated: CASSIALRGGNEQFF.

The chain recombines TRBV29-1 with TRBJ1-5, with D hard to call. The germline V and J ends were trimmed by 4 bases and 0 bases, with 10 bases remaining between them. The CDR3 totals 14 residues. Germline CDR1 is SQVTM and CDR2 is ANQGSEA. The CDR3 nucleotides are TGCAGCGTTGTGGCGGGAGGTAGCAATCAGCCCCAGCATTTT. Amino acids: CSVVAGGSNQPQHF.

The chain couples TRBV7-2 to TRBJ2-2, with no clear D. The CDR3 runs 12 residues. Trimming shortened V by 2 bases and J by 5 bases, and 3 bases separated the two germline ends. Per the germline V gene, CDR1 is SGHTA and CDR2 is FQGNSA. CDR3 loop: CASSLYTGELFF. Here the CDR3 DNA reads TGTGCCAGCAGCTTATATACCGGGGAGCTGTTTTTT.

The rearrangement uses TRBV3-1 (or the pseudogene TRBV3-2) and TRBJ1-5; 9 bases match TRBD1. CDR3 length equals 15 residues. The J segment lost 4 bases and the V segment lost 4 bases, leaving 5 bases of the junction unmatched. Looked up from germline, CDR1 is LGHDT and CDR2 is YNNKEL (reference sequence). CDR3 sequence: CASSLGQGQNQPQHF. Written as DNA, the CDR3 is TGTGCCAGCAGCCTCGGACAGGGGCAGAATCAGCCCCAGCATTTT.

The CDR3 is CASSLGMVAGRADTQYF. The CDR3 DNA reads as TGTGCCAGCAGTTTAGGGATGGTGGCAGGGAGGGCAGATACGCAGTATTTT. The chain combines TRBV28 with TRBJ2-3; 7 nucleotides align to TRBD2. The germline V gene has CDR1 MDHEN and CDR2 SYDVKM. V was clipped by 2 bases and J by 4 bases; unmatched bases: 12. This CDR3 comprises 17 residues.